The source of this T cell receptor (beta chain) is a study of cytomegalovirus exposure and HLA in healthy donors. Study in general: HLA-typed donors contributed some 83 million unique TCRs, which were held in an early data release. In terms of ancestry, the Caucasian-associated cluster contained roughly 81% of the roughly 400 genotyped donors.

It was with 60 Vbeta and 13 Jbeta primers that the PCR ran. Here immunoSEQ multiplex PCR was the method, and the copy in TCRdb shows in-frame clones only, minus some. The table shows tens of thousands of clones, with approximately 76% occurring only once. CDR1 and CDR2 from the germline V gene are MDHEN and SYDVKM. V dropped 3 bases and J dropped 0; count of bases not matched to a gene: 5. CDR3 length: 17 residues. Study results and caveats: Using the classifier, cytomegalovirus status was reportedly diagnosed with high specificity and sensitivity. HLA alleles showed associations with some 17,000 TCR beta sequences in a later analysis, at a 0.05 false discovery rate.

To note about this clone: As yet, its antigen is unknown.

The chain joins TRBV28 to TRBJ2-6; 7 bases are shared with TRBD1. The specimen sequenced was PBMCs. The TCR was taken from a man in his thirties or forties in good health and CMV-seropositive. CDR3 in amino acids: CASSLGRGSSGANVLTF. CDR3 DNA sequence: TGTGCCAGCAGTTTGGGCAGGGGGAGCTCTGGGGCCAACGTCCTGACTTTC.